This TCR beta chain came from a study of T cell responses to AZD1222 COVID-19 vaccine. Trimming removed 4 bases from V and 0 bases from J, with 16 bases in between. Germline CDR1 and CDR2: SGHAT and FQNNGV. The CDR3 has 16 amino acids. The protocol was immunoSEQ multiplex PCR, while the TCRdb copy is restricted to in-frame clones and leaves out a portion. Among 120,000 to 150,000 clones listed, around nine tenths were seen once. The source is an adult in good health. Source: peripheral blood, taken on day 0 of AZD1222 vaccination. The rearrangement uses TRBV11-2 and TRBJ2-7, with D perhaps TRBD1 (6 bases). CDR3 DNA sequence: TGTGCCAGCAGCTACCCCCAACAGGGTCTCTCCTACGAGCAGTACTTC. It translates to CASSYPQQGLSYEQYF.